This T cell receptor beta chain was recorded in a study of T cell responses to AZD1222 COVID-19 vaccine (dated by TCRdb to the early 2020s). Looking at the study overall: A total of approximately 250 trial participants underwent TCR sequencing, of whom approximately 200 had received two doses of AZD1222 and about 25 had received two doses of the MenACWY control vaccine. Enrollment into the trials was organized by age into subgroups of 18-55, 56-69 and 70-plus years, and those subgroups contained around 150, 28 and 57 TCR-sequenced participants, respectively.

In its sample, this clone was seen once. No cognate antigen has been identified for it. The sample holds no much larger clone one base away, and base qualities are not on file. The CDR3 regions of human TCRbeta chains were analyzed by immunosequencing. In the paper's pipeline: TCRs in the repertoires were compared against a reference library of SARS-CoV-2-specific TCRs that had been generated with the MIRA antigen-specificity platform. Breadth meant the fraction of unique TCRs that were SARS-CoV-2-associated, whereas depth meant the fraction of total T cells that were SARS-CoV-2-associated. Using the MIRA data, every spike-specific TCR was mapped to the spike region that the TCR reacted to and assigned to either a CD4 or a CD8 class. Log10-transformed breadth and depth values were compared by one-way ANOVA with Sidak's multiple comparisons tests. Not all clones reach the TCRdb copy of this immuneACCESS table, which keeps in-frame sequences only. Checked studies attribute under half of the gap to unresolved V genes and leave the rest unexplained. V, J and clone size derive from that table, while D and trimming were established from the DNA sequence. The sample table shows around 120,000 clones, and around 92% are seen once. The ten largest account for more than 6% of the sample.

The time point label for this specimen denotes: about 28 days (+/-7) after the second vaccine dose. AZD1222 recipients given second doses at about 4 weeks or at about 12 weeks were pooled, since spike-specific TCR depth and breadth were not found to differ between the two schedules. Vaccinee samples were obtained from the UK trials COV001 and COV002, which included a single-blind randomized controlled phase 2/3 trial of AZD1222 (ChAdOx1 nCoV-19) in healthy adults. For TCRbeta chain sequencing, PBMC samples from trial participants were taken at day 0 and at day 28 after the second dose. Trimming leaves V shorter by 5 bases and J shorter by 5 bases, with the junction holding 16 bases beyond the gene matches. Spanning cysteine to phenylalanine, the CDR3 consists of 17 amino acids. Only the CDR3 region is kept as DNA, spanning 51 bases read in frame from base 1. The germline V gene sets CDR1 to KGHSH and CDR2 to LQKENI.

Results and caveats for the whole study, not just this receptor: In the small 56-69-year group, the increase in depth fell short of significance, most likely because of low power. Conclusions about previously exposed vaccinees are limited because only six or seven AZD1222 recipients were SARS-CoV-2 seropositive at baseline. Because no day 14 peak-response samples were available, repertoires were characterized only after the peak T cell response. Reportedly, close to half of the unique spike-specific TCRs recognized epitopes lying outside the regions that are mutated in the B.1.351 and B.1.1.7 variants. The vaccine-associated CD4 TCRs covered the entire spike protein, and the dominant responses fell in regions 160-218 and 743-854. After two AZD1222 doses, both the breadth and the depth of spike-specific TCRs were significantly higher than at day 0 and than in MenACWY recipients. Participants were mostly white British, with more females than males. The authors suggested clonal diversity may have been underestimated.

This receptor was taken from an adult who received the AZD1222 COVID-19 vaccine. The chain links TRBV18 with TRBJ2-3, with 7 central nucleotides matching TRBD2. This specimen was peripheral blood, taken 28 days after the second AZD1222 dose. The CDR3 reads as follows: CASSSSIGRTGIDTQYF. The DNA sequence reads TGTGCCAGCTCATCATCGATCGGGAGGACCGGGATAGATACGCAGTATTTT.